A selection of T cell receptor beta chains follows, all from one sample in a study of blood T cell repertoires in COVID-19. The table came from immunoSEQ multiplex PCR; TCRdb's copy has only in-frame clones and leaves some out. The sample has about 180,000 clones, approximately 86% seen once. Sequences were obtained from peripheral blood. The origin of the receptors is a man older than 75 with COVID-19, enrolled during active disease. Each CDR3 is given without its conserved first and last residue.

>TRBJ1-6|TRBV7-9
ASSPGDSPLH
>TRBJ1-6|TRBV5-5
ASSPGVVNSPLH
>TRBJ2-7|TRBV11-3
ASRRDSLTYEQY
>TRBJ2-6|TRBV5-1
ASSLVVAGSSGANVLT
>TRBJ1-4|TRBV20-1
SASSRDRGPGGEKLF
>TRBJ2-7|TRBV6-5
ASGDRAYEQY
>TRBJ2-1|TRBV7-3
ASSSRRGSNEQF
>TRBJ1-3|TRBV19
ASSRGLLGNTIY
>TRBJ1-1|TRBV6-4
ASSETLGGTEAF
>TRBJ2-1|TRBV4-2
ASSQDYPVRAYNEQF
>TRBJ1-4|TRBV11-2
ASSLTGGSNEKLF
>TRBJ2-5|TRBV7-7
ASSLGASLETQY
>TRBJ1-2|TRBV18
ASSPGQGLNYGYT
>TRBJ1-5|TRBV6-6
ASSFGGSQPQH
>TRBJ2-1|TRBV19
ASSISPSGGRDEQF
>TRBJ1-1|TRBV19
ASSIGRVGDAF
>TRBJ1-5|TRBV6-5
ASSSLGQGDNQPQH
>TRBJ2-7|TRBV7-2
ASSLAGTGSEKQY
>TRBJ1-2|TRBV14
ASSPRDREGDGYT
>TRBJ2-4|TRBV7-9
ASSPVGRGIGGYIQY
>TRBJ2-1|TRBV19
ASSKRGPNDEQF
>TRBJ1-4|TRBV4-3
ASSQDWTGYNEKLF
>TRBJ2-3|TRBV10-1
ASSESRGFDTQY
>TRBJ1-1|TRBV11-3
ASSSSRGHFNTEAF
>TRBJ2-1|TRBV10-2
ASSESRGDEQF
>TRBJ1-1|TRBV19
ASKKGGAEAF
>TRBJ2-3|TRBV7-2
ASSFRGAGVRSDTQY
>TRBJ2-3|TRBV9
ASSVGSTVTDTQY
>TRBJ1-2|TRBV14
ASSQLQGADYGYT
>TRBJ1-1|TRBV2
ASTQQGNTEAF
>TRBJ2-1|TRBV9
ASSPRVASSYNEQF
>TRBJ2-1|TRBV11-1
ASSPLLGRGNNEQF
>TRBJ2-3|TRBV20-1
SASTGLGTDTQY
>TRBJ2-5|TRBV5-1
ASSGGTGGRETQY
>TRBJ1-3|TRBV10-2
ASSQGGSGNTIY
>TRBJ1-2|TRBV4-1
ASSPSGGNYGYT
>TRBJ1-2|TRBV5-5
ASSLAGYYGYT
>TRBJ2-3|TRBV10-1
ASGDRGDTQY
>TRBJ1-2|TRBV4-3
ASSQEPGPLGYGYT
>TRBJ1-2|TRBV5-6
ASSYTGKGGYT
>TRBJ1-1|TRBV18
ASSLSPGATEAF
>TRBJ1-4|TRBV19
ASRAGPTRGEKLF
>TRBJ2-3|TRBV15
ATSRVRRSTDTQY
>TRBJ2-7|TRBV7-8
ASSLAGQVYEQY
>TRBJ2-1|TRBV24-1
ATSEAGVYNEQF
>TRBJ2-1|TRBV11-3
ASSTGTSGGVNEQF
>TRBJ1-5|TRBV19
ASNPETANQPQH
>TRBJ2-3|TRBV5-4
ASSLQRVASTDTQY
>TRBJ2-5|TRBV5-1
ASSKGNRLAGGQETQY
>TRBJ2-7|TRBV6-5
ASSYRFGTGVIEQY
>TRBJ2-7|TRBV5-1
ASSLGGGSFHEQY
>TRBJ1-1|TRBV4-2
ASSQGDRVRGTEAF